The 9 T cell receptor beta chains given below trace back to one sample, sequenced in a study of blood T cells in healthy people across ages. A sample-barcoded 5' primer and a J-beta primer mix were used in a second PCR of roughly 6 to 11 cycles. TCRdb used MiXCR to reprocess the 5' RACE reads, holding one entry per CDR3 protein. Of fewer than 700,000 distinct CDR3 sequences listed, 47% are singletons. Sequencing used blood. The origin of the receptors is an older man in good health.

The V gene is TRBV11-3, the J gene TRBJ2-3; D not certain. The CDR3 loop spans 14 amino acids. V was pared by 0 bases and J by 2 bases, with 6 bases between. The germline V gene encodes CDR1 SGHNT and CDR2 YENEEA. The CDR3 coding sequence is TGTGCCAGCAGCTTAGACAGACCCACAGATACGCAGTATTTT. Its translation: CASSLDRPTDTQYF.

The chain links TRBV20-1 to TRBJ2-7; the D gene is possibly TRBD1 (6 bases). This CDR3 is 13 amino acids long. V lost 4 bases, J lost 6 bases, and 16 bases lay in between. Germline V gene data show CDR1 as DFQATT and CDR2 as SNEGSKA (reference sequence). Here the CDR3 DNA reads TGCAGTGCTATCGGACAGATCTCTCCCGAGCAGTACTTC. This gives the protein CSAIGQISPEQYF.

The chain combines TRBV12-3 or TRBV12-4 with TRBJ2-1, with D unresolved. The CDR3 sequence is 11 residues long. Trimming stripped 5 bases from V and 15 bases from J, with 14 bases between. The CDR3 spells CASSGVSLRFF. In nucleotides, the CDR3 is TGTGCCAGCAGTGGAGTTTCTTTAAGGTTCTTC.

This rearrangement joins TRBV7-9 to TRBJ1-3; a weak D match, TRBD1 (5 bases). The V gene lost 5 bases and the J gene lost 4 bases, with 18 bases spanning the gap. The CDR3 loop spans 16 amino acids. Germline loops: CDR1 SEHNR, CDR2 FQNEAQ (reference sequence). CDR3 DNA sequence: TGTGCCAGCAGCGATAGTCCCAGGGATGCCGGAAACACCATATATTTT. It translates to CASSDSPRDAGNTIYF.

The chain couples TRBV9 to TRBJ2-3; no definite D call. Germline CDR1 reads SGDLS; CDR2 reads YYNGEE. The CDR3 consists of 16 residues. The V end was cut by 0 bases, the J end by 2 bases, with 13 bases between. The CDR3 here is CASSVDQAPTTDTQYF. The CDR3 nucleotides read TGTGCCAGCAGCGTAGATCAGGCTCCCACCACAGATACGCAGTATTTT.

V and J are TRBV28 and TRBJ2-1; 7 bases agree with TRBD2. Germline CDR1 is MDHEN and CDR2 is SYDVKM. There are 16 residues in the CDR3. Trimming cost V 7 bases and J 0 bases; bases outside gene matches: 9. The CDR3 nucleotides read TGTGCCAGCACCCATGGGGGGGGATACTCCTACAATGAGCAGTTCTTC. Its protein is CASTHGGGYSYNEQFF.

Only a few counts were recorded for this clonotype. The chain links TRBV11-1 to TRBJ2-7, with TRBD2 identical over 8 bases. After removal of 1 base from V and 1 base from J, the junction contained 24 bases not matched to a gene. Germline V gene lookup returns CDR1 SGHAT and CDR2 FQDESV (reference sequence). This CDR3 region has 22 residues. In DNA, the CDR3 is TGTGCCAGCAGCTTAGTGTCAGTCGGGGGGACTAGATCTCTATCCAGATCCTACGAGCAGTACTTC. This sequence encodes CASSLVSVGGTRSLSRSYEQYF.

A remark on this clonotype: A much more abundant neighbour one base away suggests this may be a read error. The chain is built from TRBV6-5 and TRBJ2-5; a possible D gene is TRBD2 (5 bases). The CDR3 runs 15 residues. The germline V gene has CDR1 MNHEY and CDR2 SVGAGI. With 5 bases removed from V and 11 bases from J, the gap between germline ends came to 24 bases. The CDR3 reads CASSTPGSPNGEQYF. CDR3 nucleotide sequence: TGTGCCAGCAGTACCCCGGGGTCCCCTAACGGGGAGCAGTACTTC.

The rearrangement uses TRBV6-6 and TRBJ1-1; D is ambiguous. This CDR3 spans 14 amino acids. V lost 2 bases to trimming and J lost 1 base, with 8 bases between them. Germline CDR1 and CDR2: MNHNY and SVGAGI (reference sequence). The CDR3 region has the DNA TGTGCCAGCAGTTACACCCGGACGAACACTGAAGCTTTCTTT. This gives the protein CASSYTRTNTEAFF.